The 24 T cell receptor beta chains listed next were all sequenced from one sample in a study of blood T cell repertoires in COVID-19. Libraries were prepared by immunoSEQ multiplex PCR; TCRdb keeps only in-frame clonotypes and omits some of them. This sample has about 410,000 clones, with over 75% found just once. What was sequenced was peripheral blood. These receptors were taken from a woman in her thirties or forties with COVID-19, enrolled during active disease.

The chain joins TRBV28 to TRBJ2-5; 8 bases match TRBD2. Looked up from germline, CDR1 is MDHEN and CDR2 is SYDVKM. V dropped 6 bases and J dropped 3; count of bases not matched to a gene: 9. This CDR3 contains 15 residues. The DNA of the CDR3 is TGTGCCAGCAGGGAAAGACTAGCGAGGAAAGAGACCCAGTACTTC. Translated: CASRERLARKETQYF.

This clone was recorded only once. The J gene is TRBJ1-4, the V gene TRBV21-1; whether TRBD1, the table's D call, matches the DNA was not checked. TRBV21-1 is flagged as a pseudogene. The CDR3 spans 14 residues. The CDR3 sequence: CASSRDRTDEKLFF. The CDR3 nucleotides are TGTGCCAGCAGTCGGGACAGGACAGATGAAAAACTGTTTTTT.

This CDR3 is CASSYSKEGPTDEQYF. In DNA form, the CDR3 reads TGTGCCAGCAGTTACTCGAAGGAGGGGCCTACTGACGAGCAGTACTTC. The V and J genes are TRBV6-2 or TRBV6-3 and TRBJ2-7, with TRBD2 as a possible D gene (6 bases). The CDR3 consists of 16 residues. Trimming stripped 0 bases from V and 5 bases from J, with 17 bases between. Germline CDR1 MNHEY, CDR2 SVGEGT.

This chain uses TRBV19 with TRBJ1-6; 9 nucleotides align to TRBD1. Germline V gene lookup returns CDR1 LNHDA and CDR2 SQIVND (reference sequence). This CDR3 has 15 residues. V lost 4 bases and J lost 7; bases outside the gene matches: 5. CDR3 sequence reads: CASSRLDRGNSPLHF. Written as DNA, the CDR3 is TGTGCCAGTAGTAGGCTTGACAGGGGGAATTCACCCCTCCACTTT.

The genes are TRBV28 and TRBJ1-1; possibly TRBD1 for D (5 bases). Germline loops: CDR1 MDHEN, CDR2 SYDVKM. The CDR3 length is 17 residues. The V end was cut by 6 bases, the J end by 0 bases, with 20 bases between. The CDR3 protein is CASSKPQDRGLNTEAFF. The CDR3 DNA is TGTGCCAGCAGCAAGCCCCAGGATAGGGGATTGAACACTGAAGCTTTCTTT. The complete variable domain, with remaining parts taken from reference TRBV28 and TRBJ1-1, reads DVKVTQSSRYLVKRTGEKVFLECVQDMDHENMFWYRQDPGLGLRLIYFSYDVKMKEKGDIPEGYSVSREKKERFSLILESASTNQTSMYLCASSKPQDRGLNTEAFFGQGTRLTVV.

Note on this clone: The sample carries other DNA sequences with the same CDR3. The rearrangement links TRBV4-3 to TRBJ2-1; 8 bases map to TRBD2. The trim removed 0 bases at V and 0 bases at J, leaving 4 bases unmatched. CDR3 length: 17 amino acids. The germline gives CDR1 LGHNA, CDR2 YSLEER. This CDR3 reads CASSQDLSGSSYNEQFF. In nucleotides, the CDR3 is TGCGCCAGCAGCCAAGATTTAAGCGGGAGCTCCTACAATGAGCAGTTCTTC.

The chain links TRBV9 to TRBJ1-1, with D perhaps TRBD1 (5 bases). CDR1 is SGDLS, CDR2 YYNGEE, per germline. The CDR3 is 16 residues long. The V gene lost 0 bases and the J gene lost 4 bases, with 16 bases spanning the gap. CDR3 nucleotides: TGTGCCAGCAGCGTAGGCGCTGGGGGGTTGTCCACTGAAGCTTTCTTT. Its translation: CASSVGAGGLSTEAFF.

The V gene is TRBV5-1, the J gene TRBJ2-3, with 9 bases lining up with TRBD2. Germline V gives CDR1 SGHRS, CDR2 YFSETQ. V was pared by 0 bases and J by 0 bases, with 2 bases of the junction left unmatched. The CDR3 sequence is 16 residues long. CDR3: CASSLGTSESTDTQYF. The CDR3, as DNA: TGCGCCAGCAGCTTGGGGACTAGCGAGAGCACAGATACGCAGTATTTT.

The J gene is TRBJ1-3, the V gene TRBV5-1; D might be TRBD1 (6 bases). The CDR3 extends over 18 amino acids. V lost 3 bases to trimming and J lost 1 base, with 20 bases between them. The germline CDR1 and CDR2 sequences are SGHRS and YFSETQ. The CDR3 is CASSSGASQGFSGNTIYF. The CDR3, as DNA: TGCGCCAGCAGCTCAGGGGCCTCCCAGGGATTTTCTGGAAACACCATATATTTT.

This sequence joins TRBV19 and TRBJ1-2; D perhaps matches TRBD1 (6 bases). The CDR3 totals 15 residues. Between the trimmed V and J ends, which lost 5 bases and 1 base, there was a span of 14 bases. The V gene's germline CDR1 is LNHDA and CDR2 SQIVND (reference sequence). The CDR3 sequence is CASSPRTVFNYGYTF. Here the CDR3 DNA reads TGTGCCAGTAGTCCGAGGACAGTTTTTAACTATGGCTACACCTTC.

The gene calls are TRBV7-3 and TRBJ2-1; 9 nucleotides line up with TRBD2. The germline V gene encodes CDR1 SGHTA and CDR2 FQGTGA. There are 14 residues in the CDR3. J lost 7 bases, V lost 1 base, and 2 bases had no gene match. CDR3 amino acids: CASSLRREGNEQFF. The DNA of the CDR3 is TGTGCCAGCAGCTTAAGGCGGGAGGGGAATGAGCAGTTCTTC.

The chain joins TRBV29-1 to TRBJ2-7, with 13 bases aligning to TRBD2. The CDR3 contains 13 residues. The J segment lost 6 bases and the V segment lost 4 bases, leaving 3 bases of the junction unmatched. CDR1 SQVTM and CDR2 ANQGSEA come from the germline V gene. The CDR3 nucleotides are TGCAGCGTTGGACTAGCGGGAGGTCTCGAGCAGTACTTC. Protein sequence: CSVGLAGGLEQYF.

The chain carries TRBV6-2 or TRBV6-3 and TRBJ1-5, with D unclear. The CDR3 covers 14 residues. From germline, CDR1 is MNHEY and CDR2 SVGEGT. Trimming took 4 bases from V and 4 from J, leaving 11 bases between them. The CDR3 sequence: CASSSPPRNQPQHF. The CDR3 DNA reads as TGTGCCAGCAGTTCCCCACCTCGGAATCAGCCCCAGCATTTT.

The CDR3 bases are TGTGCCAGCAGCGTAGCCTCCGGACAGGGGGGATCAAGGTCTGAAGCTTTCTTT. As protein: CASSVASGQGGSRSEAFF. The V gene is TRBV9, the J gene TRBJ1-1; 10 positions match TRBD1. The V gene end was trimmed by 0 bases and the J gene end by 6 bases; junction bases not matched to a gene: 14. The CDR3 has 18 residues. Germline V gene data show CDR1 as SGDLS and CDR2 as YYNGEE.

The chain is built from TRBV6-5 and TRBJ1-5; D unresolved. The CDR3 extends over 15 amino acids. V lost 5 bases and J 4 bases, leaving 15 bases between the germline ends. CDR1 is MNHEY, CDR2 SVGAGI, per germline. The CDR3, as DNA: TGTGCCAGCAGTACGACCGCAGGAGGGAATCAGCCCCAGCATTTT. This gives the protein CASSTTAGGNQPQHF.

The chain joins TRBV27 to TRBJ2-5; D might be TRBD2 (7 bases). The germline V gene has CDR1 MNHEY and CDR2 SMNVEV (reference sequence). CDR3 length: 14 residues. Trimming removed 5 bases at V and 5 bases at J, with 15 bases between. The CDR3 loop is CASSPRGGPETQYF. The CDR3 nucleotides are TGTGCCAGCAGTCCAAGGGGGGGACCGGAGACCCAGTACTTC.

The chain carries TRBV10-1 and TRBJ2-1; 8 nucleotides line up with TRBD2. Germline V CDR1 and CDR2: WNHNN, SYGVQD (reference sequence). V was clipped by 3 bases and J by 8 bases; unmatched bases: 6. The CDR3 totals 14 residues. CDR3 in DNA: TGCGCCAGCAGTGAAGGGACTAGGGACTATGAGCAGTTCTTC. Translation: CASSEGTRDYEQFF.

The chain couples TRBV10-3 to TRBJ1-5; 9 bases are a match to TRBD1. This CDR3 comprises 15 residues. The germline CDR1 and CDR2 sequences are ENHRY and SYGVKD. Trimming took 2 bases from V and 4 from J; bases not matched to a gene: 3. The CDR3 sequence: CAISERDRVNQPQHF. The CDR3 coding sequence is TGTGCCATCAGTGAGCGGGACAGGGTAAATCAGCCCCAGCATTTT.

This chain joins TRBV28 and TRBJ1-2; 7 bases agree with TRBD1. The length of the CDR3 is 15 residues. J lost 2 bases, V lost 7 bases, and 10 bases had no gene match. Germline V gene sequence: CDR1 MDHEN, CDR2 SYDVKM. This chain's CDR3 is CASIRGGPENYGYTF. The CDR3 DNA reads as TGTGCCAGCATCCGAGGGGGCCCTGAAAACTATGGCTACACCTTC.

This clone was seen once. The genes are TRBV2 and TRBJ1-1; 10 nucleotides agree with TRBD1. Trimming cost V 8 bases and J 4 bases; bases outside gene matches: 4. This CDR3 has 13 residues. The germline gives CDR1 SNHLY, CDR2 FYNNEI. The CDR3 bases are TGTGCCAGCGGCGGACAGGGGGGCACTGAAGCTTTCTTT. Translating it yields CASGGQGGTEAFF.

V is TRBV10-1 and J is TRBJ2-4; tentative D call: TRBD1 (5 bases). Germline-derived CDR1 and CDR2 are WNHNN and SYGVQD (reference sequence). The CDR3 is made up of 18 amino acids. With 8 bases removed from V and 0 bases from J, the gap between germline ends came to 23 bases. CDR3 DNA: TGCGCCAGCCTCCCGAAGTTGGACAAGCTTCTAGCCAAAAACATTCAGTACTTC. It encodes CASLPKLDKLLAKNIQYF.

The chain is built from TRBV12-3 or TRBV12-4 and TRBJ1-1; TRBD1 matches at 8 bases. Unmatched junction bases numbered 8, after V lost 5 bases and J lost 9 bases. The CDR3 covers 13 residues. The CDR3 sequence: CASSRLSGGKAFF. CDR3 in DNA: TGTGCCAGCAGTCGCCTGTCAGGGGGCAAAGCTTTCTTT.

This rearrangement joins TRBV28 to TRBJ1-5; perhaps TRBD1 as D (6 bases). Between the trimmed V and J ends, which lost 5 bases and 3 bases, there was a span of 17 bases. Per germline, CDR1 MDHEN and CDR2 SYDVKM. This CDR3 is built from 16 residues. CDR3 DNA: TGTGCCAGCAGTAAGAAGGGGACATCTCACAATCAGCCCCAGCATTTT. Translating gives CASSKKGTSHNQPQHF.

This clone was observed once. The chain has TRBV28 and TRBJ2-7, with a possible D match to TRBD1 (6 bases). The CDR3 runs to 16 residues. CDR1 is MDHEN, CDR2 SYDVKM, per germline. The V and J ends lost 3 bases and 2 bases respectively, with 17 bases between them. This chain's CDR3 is CASSLGQAGAPYEQYF. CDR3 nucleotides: TGTGCCAGCAGTTTGGGGCAGGCAGGGGCCCCCTACGAGCAGTACTTC. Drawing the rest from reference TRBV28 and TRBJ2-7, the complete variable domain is DVKVTQSSRYLVKRTGEKVFLECVQDMDHENMFWYRQDPGLGLRLIYFSYDVKMKEKGDIPEGYSVSREKKERFSLILESASTNQTSMYLCASSLGQAGAPYEQYFGPGTRLTVT.